Listed below are T cell receptor beta chains from one sample, sequenced in a study of persistence of HIV-infected CD4 T cells. The table came from immunoSEQ multiplex PCR; TCRdb's copy has only in-frame clones and leaves some out. The sample has approximately 65,000 clones, about 81% seen once; the top ten hold about 1.5%. No cognate antigen is known for these TCRs. The specimen was CD4+ T cells sorted from PBMCs after roughly 18-hour stimulation, collected from a patient who received antiretroviral therapy. The receptors were gathered from an adult man with HIV who was CMV-seropositive. The CDR3 runs from the conserved cysteine through the conserved F or W.

J gene: TRBJ2-2
V gene: TRBV4-1
CDR3 protein: CASSQEEGTNTGELFF

J gene: TRBJ1-6
V gene: TRBV6-6
CDR3 protein: CASSYDGNSPLHF

J gene: TRBJ1-5
V gene: TRBV6-5
CDR3 protein: CASSRDRGPQPQHF

J gene: TRBJ1-5
V gene: TRBV3-1/TRBV3-2
CDR3 protein: CASSQGMEPQHF

J gene: TRBJ1-2
V gene: TRBV6-1
CDR3 protein: CASSEEILYGYTF

J gene: TRBJ2-3
V gene: TRBV20-1
CDR3 protein: CSASGRVGGDTQYF

J gene: TRBJ2-3
V gene: TRBV11-3
CDR3 protein: CASSLGDRGTDTQYF

J gene: TRBJ2-3
V gene: TRBV29-1
CDR3 protein: CSVVPGPTSTDTQYF

J gene: TRBJ2-2
V gene: TRBV28
CDR3 protein: CASSRRQGGTGELFF

J gene: TRBJ1-4
V gene: TRBV20-1
CDR3 protein: CSASKWGGTNEKLFF

J gene: TRBJ1-2
V gene: TRBV5-1
CDR3 protein: CASSLAGQSHGYTF

J gene: TRBJ2-3
V gene: TRBV3-1/TRBV3-2
CDR3 protein: CASSQDFVAPQYF

J gene: TRBJ1-2
V gene: TRBV6-5
CDR3 protein: CASSLNRGRYYGYTF

J gene: TRBJ2-3
V gene: TRBV10-3
CDR3 protein: CAISESSLDTQYF

J gene: TRBJ1-6
V gene: TRBV7-9
CDR3 protein: CASSLGTGFYNSPLHF

J gene: TRBJ2-1
V gene: TRBV5-1
CDR3 protein: CASSLDRLDYNEQFF

J gene: TRBJ2-4
V gene: TRBV11-1
CDR3 protein: CASSSQGGQNIQYF

J gene: TRBJ1-3
V gene: TRBV13
CDR3 protein: CASSLQLGPRVGAGNTIYF

J gene: TRBJ2-5
V gene: TRBV19
CDR3 protein: CASSSLRGETQYF

J gene: TRBJ2-5
V gene: TRBV29-1
CDR3 protein: CSVGNWTGGGETQYF

J gene: TRBJ2-7
V gene: TRBV2
CDR3 protein: CASSAAEGLEQYF

J gene: TRBJ2-2
V gene: TRBV19
CDR3 protein: CASTRTRTGELFF

J gene: TRBJ2-1
V gene: TRBV7-7
CDR3 protein: CASSLFGTGDNEQFF

J gene: TRBJ1-1
V gene: TRBV9
CDR3 protein: CASSVATANTEAFF

J gene: TRBJ1-1
V gene: TRBV3-1/TRBV3-2
CDR3 protein: CASTTRQGAGAFF

J gene: TRBJ1-1
V gene: TRBV7-9
CDR3 protein: CASRSRTGERAFF

J gene: TRBJ2-2
V gene: TRBV27
CDR3 protein: CASSVSRAGELFF

J gene: TRBJ1-2
V gene: TRBV7-8
CDR3 protein: CASSLGEGPAYGYTF

J gene: TRBJ2-1
V gene: TRBV27
CDR3 protein: CASSLSTLRGGDEQFF

J gene: TRBJ2-3
V gene: TRBV10-1
CDR3 protein: CASSDGTLSTDTQYF

J gene: TRBJ1-5
V gene: TRBV2
CDR3 protein: CASSENGKQPQHF

J gene: TRBJ1-5
V gene: TRBV19
CDR3 protein: CASSQGFWDREVSQPQHF

J gene: TRBJ2-2
V gene: TRBV5-1
CDR3 protein: CASSFVDTGELFF

J gene: TRBJ1-6
V gene: TRBV12-5
CDR3 protein: CASGLRASSSYNSPLHF

J gene: TRBJ2-2
V gene: TRBV7-9
CDR3 protein: CANSFSNTGELFF

J gene: TRBJ2-1
V gene: TRBV20-1
CDR3 protein: CSASSRDYEQFF

J gene: TRBJ2-1
V gene: TRBV7-3
CDR3 protein: CASSPGLAGYYNEQFF

J gene: TRBJ2-1
V gene: TRBV9
CDR3 protein: CASSVYHGSGGLNNEQFF

J gene: TRBJ2-7
V gene: TRBV19
CDR3 protein: CASSRQLAGGAYEQYF

J gene: TRBJ1-6
V gene: TRBV11-1
CDR3 protein: CASSSDVYSPLHF

J gene: TRBJ1-4
V gene: TRBV6-5
CDR3 protein: CASSYSWGSGNEKLFF

J gene: TRBJ1-2
V gene: TRBV5-5
CDR3 protein: CASSLDGLNYGYTF

J gene: TRBJ2-6
V gene: TRBV18
CDR3 protein: CASSQRTASGANVLTF

J gene: TRBJ1-2
V gene: TRBV5-6
CDR3 protein: CASSFTGDKLLYGYTF

J gene: TRBJ2-7
V gene: TRBV7-9
CDR3 protein: CASSGSRGRGEYEQYF

J gene: TRBJ1-2
V gene: TRBV6-6
CDR3 protein: CASSLQGNGYTF

J gene: TRBJ1-1
V gene: TRBV5-5
CDR3 protein: CASSWNPRGEAFF

J gene: TRBJ2-7
V gene: TRBV7-9
CDR3 protein: CASSFNLAGVLLYEQYF